This TCR beta chain was captured in a study of blood T cell repertoires in COVID-19. Overall study: T cells, B-cell-depleted T cells, or PBMCs supplied cDNA or gDNA.

The CDR3 is 14 residues long. Germline V gives CDR1 ENHRY, CDR2 SYGVKD. The trim removed 11 bases at V and 5 bases at J, leaving 9 bases unmatched. Original processing methods: Amplification of reference gene primers was used by the study to estimate nucleated cell counts. The protocol was immunoSEQ multiplex PCR, while the TCRdb copy is restricted to in-frame clones and leaves out a portion. Clonal size and the V and J genes are those of that table, whereas D and trimming came from the DNA. The sample includes 200,000 to 300,000 clones, 83% of them seen just once. This chain joins TRBV10-3 and TRBJ2-2, with TRBD2 identical over 9 bases. This clonotype was obtained from a human donor in a cohort sampled during active COVID-19. Sequencing was done on a sample of peripheral blood. The CDR3 DNA follows: TGTGCCGCAATGGCGGGGGGGCTGACCGGGGAGCTGTTTTTT. Translation: CAAMAGGLTGELFF.